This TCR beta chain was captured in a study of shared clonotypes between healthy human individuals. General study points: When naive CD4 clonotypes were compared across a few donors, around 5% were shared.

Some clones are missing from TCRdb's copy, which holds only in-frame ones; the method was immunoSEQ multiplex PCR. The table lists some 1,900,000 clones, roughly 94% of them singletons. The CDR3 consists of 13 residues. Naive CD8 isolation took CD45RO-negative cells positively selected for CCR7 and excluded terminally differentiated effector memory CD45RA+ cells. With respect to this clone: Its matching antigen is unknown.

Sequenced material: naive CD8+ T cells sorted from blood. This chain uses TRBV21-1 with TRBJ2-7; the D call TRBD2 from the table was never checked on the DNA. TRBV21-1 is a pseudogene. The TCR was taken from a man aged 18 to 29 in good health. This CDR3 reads CARWSGDSYEQYF. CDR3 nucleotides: TGTGCCCGATGGTCCGGGGACTCCTACGAGCAGTACTTC.